This entry lists 27 T cell receptor beta chains sequenced from one sample in a study of blood T cell repertoires in COVID-19. Only in-frame clones appear in the TCRdb table, and some are missing; sequencing was by immunoSEQ multiplex PCR. This sample has fewer than 150,000 clones; around 91% occur once, and the top ten carry 3.8%. The sample taken for sequencing was peripheral blood. Receptor source: a woman aged 55-70 years with COVID-19, enrolled during active disease.

This clone came up a few times. The chain carries TRBV28 and TRBJ1-5, with D unresolved. V gave up 5 bases and J gave up 0 bases, with 5 bases separating them. CDR1 is MDHEN and CDR2 is SYDVKM in the germline V gene. The CDR3 runs 13 residues. The CDR3 nucleotides read TGTGCCAGCAGTACATATAGCAATCAGCCCCAGCATTTT. Translated: CASSTYSNQPQHF.

The chain links TRBV25-1 to TRBJ2-3; 7 bases are a match to TRBD1. The J segment lost 0 bases and the V segment lost 4 bases, leaving 10 bases of the junction unmatched. Germline lookup yields CDR1 MGHDK and CDR2 SYGVNS. The CDR3 runs to 17 residues. The CDR3 DNA reads as TGTGCCAGCAGTGCCAAATCACAGGGGTTTAGCACAGATACGCAGTATTTT. This sequence encodes CASSAKSQGFSTDTQYF.

The chain carries TRBV7-9 and TRBJ1-2; D remains unclear. Germline CDR1 is SEHNR and CDR2 is FQNEAQ (reference sequence). The CDR3 runs to 13 residues. Between the trimmed V and J ends, which lost 4 bases and 4 bases, there was a span of 10 bases. CDR3 protein: CASSSETPYGYTF. CDR3 sequence (DNA): TGTGCCAGCAGCTCAGAAACACCCTATGGCTACACCTTC. The full variable domain, with the rest looked up from reference TRBV7-9 and TRBJ1-2, is DTGVSQNPRHKITKRGQNVTFRCDPISEHNRLYWYRQTLGQGPEFLTYFQNEAQLEKSRLLSDRFSAERPKGSFSTLEIQRTEQGDSAMYLCASSSETPYGYTFGSGTRLTVV.

The chain carries TRBV7-2 and TRBJ2-7; no reliable D call. CDR3 size: 13 residues. Trimming shortened V by 1 base and J by 3 bases, and 7 bases separated the two germline ends. Germline V gene lookup returns CDR1 SGHTA and CDR2 FQGNSA. The CDR3 here is CASSLGGRYEQYF. CDR3 in DNA: TGTGCCAGCAGCTTAGGTGGGCGCTACGAGCAGTACTTC.

The chain is built from TRBV19 and TRBJ1-2; D is unclear. With 5 bases removed from V and 8 bases from J, the gap between germline ends came to 15 bases. This CDR3 has 13 residues. In germline, CDR1 is LNHDA, CDR2 SQIVND (reference sequence). CDR3 region: CASSSSMAGGYTF. The CDR3, as DNA: TGTGCCAGTAGTTCGTCCATGGCGGGGGGCTACACCTTC.

The V call is TRBV9, the J call TRBJ2-5, with D unclear. The V end lost 2 bases, the J end lost 2 bases, and 7 bases lay between the germline ends. The CDR3 has 13 amino acids. Germline values: CDR1 SGDLS, CDR2 YYNGEE. CDR3 amino acids: CASSVLDQETQYF. As DNA, the CDR3 is TGTGCCAGCAGCGTTTTAGATCAAGAGACCCAGTACTTC.

The rearrangement links TRBV19 to TRBJ2-4, with a tentative D call TRBD1 (5 bases). Germline-derived CDR1 and CDR2 are LNHDA and SQIVND (reference sequence). The CDR3 covers 15 residues. V was shortened by 5 bases and J by 0 bases, with 11 bases between the two germline ends. The CDR3 DNA sequence: TGTGCCAGTAGTTGGGGCGAGCTAGCCAAAAACATTCAGTACTTC. Protein: CASSWGELAKNIQYF.

The J gene is TRBJ1-1, the V gene TRBV6-5; no clear D. CDR3 length: 13 amino acids. V shed 11 bases and J shed 4 bases, with 17 bases lying between them. The germline gives CDR1 MNHEY, CDR2 SVGAGI. CDR3 loop: CAGGRVVGTEAFF. The DNA for the CDR3 is TGTGCCGGTGGCCGGGTGGTGGGCACTGAAGCTTTCTTT.

The rearrangement joins TRBV7-3 to TRBJ1-2, with no clear D. Trimming cost V 5 bases and J 0 bases, with 13 bases left between them. The CDR3 totals 15 residues. Germline assignment: CDR1 SGHTA and CDR2 FQGTGA. Written as DNA, the CDR3 is TGTGCCAGCAGCCCGGCGGCCGGGTCTAACTATGGCTACACCTTC. It encodes CASSPAAGSNYGYTF.

This chain joins TRBV5-4 and TRBJ2-3; 8 nucleotides agree with TRBD2. CDR3 size: 15 residues. The germline CDR1 and CDR2 sequences are SGHNT and YYREEE (reference sequence). V lost 4 bases to trimming and J lost 5 bases; unmatched junction nucleotides: 9. Here the CDR3 reads CASSPIAGSGDTQYF. The CDR3, as DNA: TGTGCCAGCAGCCCCATAGCGGGGTCAGGAGATACGCAGTATTTT.

CDR3 residues: CASSISGGALGELFF. The CDR3, as DNA: TGTGCCAGTAGTATAAGCGGGGGGGCCCTCGGGGAGCTGTTTTTT. The J gene is TRBJ2-2, the V gene TRBV19; 10 bases fit TRBD2. Losses at the gene ends were 2 bases for V and 7 bases for J; bases not matched to a gene: 4. This CDR3 has 15 amino acids. Germline V gives CDR1 LNHDA, CDR2 SQIVND (reference sequence).

V usage is TRBV5-8 and J usage is TRBJ1-5; D is undetermined. The CDR3 has 12 residues. V lost 4 bases and J lost 8, with 10 bases in between. Germline CDR1 is SGHTS and CDR2 is YDEGEE. For the CDR3, the DNA is TGTGCCAGCAGCCAAGCGGTTGAGCCCCAGCATTTT. It translates to CASSQAVEPQHF.

The chain is built from TRBV5-1 and TRBJ2-2, with 7 bases lining up with TRBD2. The CDR3 is 16 residues long. Germline CDR1 SGHRS, CDR2 YFSETQ. Trimming cost V 1 base and J 1 base; bases outside gene matches: 4. The CDR3, as DNA: TGCGCCAGCAGCTTGAGGTTAGCGGGGAACACCGGGGAGCTGTTTTTT. Translating gives CASSLRLAGNTGELFF.

The V and J genes are TRBV12-5 and TRBJ2-1; TRBD2 aligns across 14 bases. Germline lookup yields CDR1 LGHNT and CDR2 FRNRAP. This CDR3 is built from 18 residues. After removal of 4 bases from V and 0 bases from J, the junction contained 5 bases not matched to a gene. CDR3 DNA: TGTGCTAGTGGTTCCGGGACTAGCGGGGGTTACTCCTACAATGAGCAGTTCTTC. Translating it yields CASGSGTSGGYSYNEQFF.

The rearrangement links TRBV2 to TRBJ1-4; TRBD1 might be the D (6 bases). CDR1 and CDR2 from the germline V gene are SNHLY and FYNNEI. The CDR3 runs 14 residues. V was pared by 10 bases and J by 0 bases, with 12 bases between. CDR3 DNA sequence: TGTGCCACTACAGGGCGTTCAACTAATGAAAAACTGTTTTTT. This encodes CATTGRSTNEKLFF.

The chain links TRBV6-5 to TRBJ2-7, with 11 bases matching TRBD1. V was pared by 2 bases and J by 8 bases, with 5 bases of the junction left unmatched. This CDR3 is 14 amino acids long. Germline-derived CDR1 and CDR2 are MNHEY and SVGAGI. CDR3 sequence: CASSYRDRGVQQYF. CDR3 sequence (DNA): TGTGCCAGCAGTTACCGGGACAGGGGGGTTCAGCAGTACTTC.

This clone was seen only a few times. The V and J genes are TRBV2 and TRBJ1-6; a possible D gene is TRBD1 (6 bases). CDR3 size: 15 residues. Trimming removed 6 bases at V and 2 bases at J, with 11 bases between. Germline assignment: CDR1 SNHLY and CDR2 FYNNEI. CDR3 nucleotides: TGTGCCAGCAGGCTGGGGGACACCTATAATTCACCCCTCCACTTT. Protein sequence: CASRLGDTYNSPLHF.

The V call is TRBV27, the J call TRBJ1-1; 7 positions match TRBD1. The CDR3 sequence is 13 residues long. Germline V gene data show CDR1 as MNHEY and CDR2 as SMNVEV (reference sequence). After removal of 2 bases from V and 9 bases from J, the junction contained 6 bases not matched to a gene. CDR3 in DNA: TGTGCCAGCAGTTTAAATGACAGGGAGAAAGCTTTCTTT. It yields the protein CASSLNDREKAFF.

The gene calls are TRBV5-1 and TRBJ2-3, with 8 bases matching TRBD1. This CDR3 is built from 15 residues. Germline CDR1 is SGHRS and CDR2 is YFSETQ. Trimming at V came to 1 base and at J to 4 bases, leaving 5 bases not matched to a gene. The CDR3 sequence is CASSLRQGRSDTQYF. In DNA form, the CDR3 reads TGCGCCAGCAGCTTGAGACAGGGGAGATCAGATACGCAGTATTTT.

V and J are TRBV2 and TRBJ1-2, with D maybe TRBD1 (5 bases). CDR1 is SNHLY and CDR2 is FYNNEI in the germline V gene. Between the trimmed V and J ends, which lost 4 bases and 5 bases, there was a span of 14 bases. CDR3 size: 14 residues. CDR3 nucleotides: TGTGCCAGCAGTGTCGCAGGGCTGGATTATGGCTACACCTTC. Its protein is CASSVAGLDYGYTF. Combining the CDR3 with reference TRBV2 and TRBJ1-2 gives the whole variable domain EPEVTQTPSHQVTQMGQEVILRCVPISNHLYFYWYRQILGQKVEFLVSFYNNEISEKSEIFDDQFSVERPDGSNFTLKIRSTKLEDSAMYFCASSVAGLDYGYTFGSGTRLTVV.

This rearrangement joins TRBV19 to TRBJ2-2; no clear D gene. The CDR3 has 16 amino acids. The V and J ends lost 3 bases and 6 bases respectively, with 17 bases between them. Germline-derived CDR1 and CDR2 are LNHDA and SQIVND (reference sequence). This CDR3 reads CASSIAQAWLAGELFF. The CDR3 DNA reads as TGTGCCAGTAGTATTGCCCAGGCATGGTTAGCCGGGGAGCTGTTTTTT.

The gene calls are TRBV19 and TRBJ2-7; D may be TRBD2 (5 bases). This CDR3 has 13 amino acids. Germline V gene data show CDR1 as LNHDA and CDR2 as SQIVND (reference sequence). Trimming shortened V by 5 bases and J by 6 bases, and 14 bases separated the two germline ends. The CDR3 protein is CASSEIQSGEQYF. In nucleotides, the CDR3 is TGTGCCAGTAGTGAGATCCAGAGCGGCGAGCAGTACTTC.

The chain couples TRBV7-8 to TRBJ2-7; 9 positions agree with TRBD1. V gave up 5 bases and J gave up 3 bases; unmatched junction bases: 14. The length of the CDR3 is 17 residues. The germline V gene encodes CDR1 SGHVS and CDR2 FQNEAQ. The CDR3 loop reads CASSVTGGRGFHYEQYF. The CDR3, as DNA: TGTGCCAGCAGCGTGACAGGGGGTAGGGGCTTCCACTACGAGCAGTACTTC. Full variable domain (missing parts from reference TRBV7-8 and TRBJ2-7): GAGVSQSPRYKVAKRGQDVALRCDPISGHVSLFWYQQALGQGPEFLTYFQNEAQLDKSGLPSDRFFAERPEGSVSTLKIQRTQQEDSAVYLCASSVTGGRGFHYEQYFGPGTRLTVT.

CDR3 in amino acids: CASSSDRESPLHF. The CDR3 region has the DNA TGTGCCAGCAGCTCGGACAGGGAATCACCCCTCCACTTT. V is TRBV7-3 and J is TRBJ1-6; 8 bases are shared with TRBD1. This CDR3 has 13 amino acids. The trim removed 4 bases at V and 10 bases at J, leaving 3 bases unmatched. The V gene's germline CDR1 is SGHTA and CDR2 FQGTGA.

The chain couples TRBV29-1 to TRBJ2-4; possibly TRBD2 for D (6 bases). The germline CDR1 and CDR2 sequences are SQVTM and ANQGSEA. V was shortened by 7 bases and J by 0 bases, with 22 bases between the two germline ends. This CDR3 is built from 17 residues. CDR3 residues: CSAAILRAGIAKNIQYF. The CDR3 coding sequence is TGCAGCGCTGCGATCCTGCGGGCGGGGATAGCCAAAAACATTCAGTACTTC.

This chain uses TRBV12-1 with TRBJ1-4; TRBD1, the table's D call, lacks a check against the DNA. TRBV12-1 is a documented pseudogene. The CDR3 has 15 amino acids. CDR3 sequence reads: CASSRGQGANEKLFF. The CDR3 DNA is TGTGCCAGCAGCCGGGGACAGGGGGCAAATGAAAAACTGTTTTTT.

This clone was picked up one time. The genes are TRBV30 and TRBJ1-3; 10 bases are shared with TRBD1. Looked up from germline, CDR1 is GTSNPN and CDR2 is SVGIG (reference sequence). With V trimmed by 2 bases and J by 4 bases, 5 bases remained unmatched. There are 15 residues in the CDR3. The CDR3 DNA reads as TGTGCCTGGAGTCAGGACAGGGGGTGGGGAAACACCATATATTTT. Translating gives CAWSQDRGWGNTIYF.